The table lists the clone carrying this TCR beta chain with many counts. Its target is unknown. This sample is part of a study of T cell repertoires in cytomegalovirus infection. A single record per CDR3 protein comes from TCRdb applying MiXCR to the reads. The table has 110,000 to 150,000 distinct CDR3 sequences, roughly 6% seen once. The CDR3 is made up of 15 amino acids. Germline CDR1 reads MDHEN; CDR2 reads SYDVKM. The junction had 12 bases not matched to a gene; V was cut back by 4 bases and J by 7 bases. Findings and limits, study-wide: What dominated the ex vivo response were HLA-C-restricted CMV-specific TCR beta clonotypes.

The clonotype was recovered from a human donor in good health (CMV status not recorded). Some clones in this sample may be carry-over from other donors' samples. The J gene is TRBJ2-5, the V gene TRBV28; 7 bases fit TRBD1. Sequenced material: PBMCs. The CDR3 DNA reads as TGTGCCAGCAGTTCGACAGGGAGAAGGGCACGGACCCAGTACTTC. This encodes CASSSTGRRARTQYF.